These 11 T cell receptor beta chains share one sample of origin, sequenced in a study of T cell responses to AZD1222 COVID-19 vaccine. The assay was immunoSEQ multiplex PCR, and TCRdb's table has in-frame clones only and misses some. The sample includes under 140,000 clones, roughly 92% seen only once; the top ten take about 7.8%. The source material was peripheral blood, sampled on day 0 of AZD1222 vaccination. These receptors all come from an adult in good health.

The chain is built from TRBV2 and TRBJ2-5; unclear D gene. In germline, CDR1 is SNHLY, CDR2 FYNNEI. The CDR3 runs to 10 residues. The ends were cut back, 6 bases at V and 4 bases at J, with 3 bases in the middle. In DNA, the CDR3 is TGTGCCAGCAGAACAGAGACCCAGTACTTC. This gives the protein CASRTETQYF.

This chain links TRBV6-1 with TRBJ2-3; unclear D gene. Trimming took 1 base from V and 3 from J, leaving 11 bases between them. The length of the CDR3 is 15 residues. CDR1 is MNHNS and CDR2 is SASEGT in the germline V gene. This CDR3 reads CASSEVNVGTDTQYF. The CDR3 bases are TGTGCCAGCAGTGAAGTTAATGTCGGGACAGATACGCAGTATTTT.

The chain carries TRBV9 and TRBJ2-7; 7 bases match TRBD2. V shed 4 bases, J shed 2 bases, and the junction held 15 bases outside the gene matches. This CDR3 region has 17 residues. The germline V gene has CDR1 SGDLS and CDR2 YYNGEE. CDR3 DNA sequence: TGTGCCAGCAGCCCACAGAGGAATCGGGGGGTCACCTACGAGCAGTACTTC. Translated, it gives CASSPQRNRGVTYEQYF.

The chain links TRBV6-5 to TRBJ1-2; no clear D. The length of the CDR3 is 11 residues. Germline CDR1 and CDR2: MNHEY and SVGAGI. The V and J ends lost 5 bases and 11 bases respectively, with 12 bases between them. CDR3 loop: CASSPDCGYTF. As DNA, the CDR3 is TGTGCCAGCAGTCCGGACTGTGGATACACCTTC.

Here the CDR3 DNA reads TGTGCCAGCAGTGAGGTTTGGGGCAATCAGCCCCAGCATTTT. Its protein product is CASSEVWGNQPQHF. The rearrangement joins TRBV2 to TRBJ1-5; no clear D gene. Germline V gene lookup returns CDR1 SNHLY and CDR2 FYNNEI. The CDR3 sequence is 14 residues long. V lost 3 bases and J 2 bases, leaving 8 bases between the germline ends.

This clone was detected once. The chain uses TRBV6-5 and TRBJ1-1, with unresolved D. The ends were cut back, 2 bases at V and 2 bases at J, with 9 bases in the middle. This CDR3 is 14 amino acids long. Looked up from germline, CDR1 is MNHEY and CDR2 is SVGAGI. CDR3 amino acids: CASSYRVENTEAFF. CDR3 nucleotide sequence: TGTGCCAGCAGTTACCGAGTAGAAAACACTGAAGCTTTCTTT.

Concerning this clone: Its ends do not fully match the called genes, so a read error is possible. CDR3 sequence: CASSLEDFGQAF. In DNA form, the CDR3 reads TGTGCCAGCAGCTTAGAGGATTTTGGACAGGCTTTT. The chain joins TRBV11-3 to TRBJ1-3; 7 bases map to TRBD1. Looked up from germline, CDR1 is SGHNT and CDR2 is YENEEA. This CDR3 contains 12 residues.

Here the CDR3 reads CASSQGRGGGSEQYF. The CDR3 nucleotides are TGTGCCAGCAGCCAAGGGAGGGGCGGGGGATCCGAGCAGTACTTC. The chain has TRBV3-1 (or the pseudogene TRBV3-2) and TRBJ2-7; 7 bases agree with TRBD2. Looked up from germline, CDR1 is LGHDT and CDR2 is YNNKEL (reference sequence). This CDR3 spans 15 amino acids. V lost 1 base, J lost 6 bases, and 9 bases stayed unmatched.

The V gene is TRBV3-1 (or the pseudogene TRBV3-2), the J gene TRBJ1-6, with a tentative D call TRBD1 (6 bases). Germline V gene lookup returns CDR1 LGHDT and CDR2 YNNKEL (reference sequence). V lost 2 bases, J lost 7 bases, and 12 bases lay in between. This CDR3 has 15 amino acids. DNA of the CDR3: TGTGCCAGCAGCCAATGGGGACAAAACAATTCACCCCTCCACTTT. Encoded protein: CASSQWGQNNSPLHF.

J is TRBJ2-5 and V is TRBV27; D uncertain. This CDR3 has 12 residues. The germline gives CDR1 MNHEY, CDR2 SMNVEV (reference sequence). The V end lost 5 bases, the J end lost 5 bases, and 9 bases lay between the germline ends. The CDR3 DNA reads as TGTGCCAGCAGTCGGAATAGGGAGACCCAGTACTTC. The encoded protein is CASSRNRETQYF.

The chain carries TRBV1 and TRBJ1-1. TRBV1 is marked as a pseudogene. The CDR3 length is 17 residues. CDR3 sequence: CTSSQESEEVMNTEAFF. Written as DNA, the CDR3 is TGCACCAGCAGCCAAGAATCGGAGGAAGTAATGAACACTGAAGCTTTCTTT.